The clone carrying this T cell receptor (beta chain) was found a few times. Its matching antigen is unknown. TCRdb fed the reads into MiXCR, producing one record per CDR3 protein. This sample has some 500,000 distinct CDR3 sequences, with approximately 40% found just once. CDR1 and CDR2 (germline): SNHLY, FYNNEI. The CDR3 has 13 amino acids. Trimming left V 8 bases short and J 2 bases short, with 13 bases between. This record belongs to a study of T cell repertoires in cytomegalovirus infection. Sequenced here: cultured PBMCs, sampled from culture after CMV antigen stimulation. J is TRBJ2-7 and V is TRBV2; possibly TRBD2 for D (6 bases). The sequence came from a human donor in good health (CMV status not recorded). Some clones in this sample may be carry-over from other donors' samples. The CDR3 DNA reads TGTGCCAGCGGGGCGGGGACTCCCTACGAGCAGTACTTC. Its translation is CASGAGTPYEQYF.